These 25 T cell receptor beta chains originate from one sample sequenced in a study of chemoradiotherapy in HPV16-positive cancers. Sequenced by immunoSEQ multiplex PCR; TCRdb stores in-frame clones only, minus some. The table lists approximately 12,000 clones, 65% to 85% of them singletons. The biological material was taken from a patient who underwent chemoradiotherapy. The receptors come from a human donor with HPV-associated anogenital cancer.

To note about this clone: The same CDR3 can be traced to other DNA sequences in this sample. V gene TRBV7-9 combines with J gene TRBJ1-1; the D is unclear. Trimming stripped 1 base from V and 11 bases from J, with 14 bases between. CDR3 length equals 13 residues. Germline-derived CDR1 and CDR2 are SEHNR and FQNEAQ (reference sequence). CDR3 in DNA: TGTGCCAGCAGCTTAGTTGGGCCGGAGGAGGCTTTCTTT. Its protein is CASSLVGPEEAFF.

This chain links TRBV5-6 with TRBJ1-1; D may be TRBD1 (5 bases). Trimming cost V 5 bases and J 4 bases, with 9 bases left between them. The germline CDR1 and CDR2 sequences are SGHDT and YYEEEE. The CDR3 runs 12 residues. In nucleotides, the CDR3 is TGTGCCAGCAGAGGGCAGGGCACTGAAGCTTTCTTT. It translates to CASRGQGTEAFF.

The V gene is TRBV7-8, the J gene TRBJ2-5, with TRBD2 matching 13 bases. Germline V gene sequence: CDR1 SGHVS, CDR2 FQNEAQ. V gave up 3 bases and J gave up 5 bases; unmatched junction bases: 6. This CDR3 region has 16 residues. This CDR3 reads CASSFTSGGESETQYF. The CDR3 region has the DNA TGTGCCAGCAGCTTTACTAGCGGGGGGGAATCGGAGACCCAGTACTTC.

The genes are TRBV7-9 and TRBJ1-1, with a weak D call TRBD1 (5 bases). Per the germline V gene, CDR1 is SEHNR and CDR2 is FQNEAQ (reference sequence). This CDR3 contains 15 residues. Trimming stripped 7 bases from V and 1 base from J, with 16 bases between. The chain's CDR3 is CASTPSGLQNTEAFF. As DNA, the CDR3 is TGTGCCAGCACCCCATCGGGGCTTCAGAACACTGAAGCTTTCTTT.

The V gene is TRBV5-1, the J gene TRBJ1-1; 7 positions match TRBD1. Germline V CDR1 and CDR2: SGHRS, YFSETQ. Trimming cost V 0 bases and J 0 bases; bases outside gene matches: 11. The CDR3 is 18 residues long. DNA for the CDR3: TGCGCCAGCAGCTTGGGGGGTTCAACAGGGGCTCTGAACACTGAAGCTTTCTTT. Translating gives CASSLGGSTGALNTEAFF.

The chain carries TRBV5-1 and TRBJ2-3; 7 bases align to TRBD2. This CDR3 has 14 amino acids. The trim removed 5 bases at V and 2 bases at J, leaving 5 bases unmatched. Germline-derived CDR1 and CDR2 are SGHRS and YFSETQ. Written as DNA, the CDR3 is TGCGCCAGCAGTCGGGACTACCCCACAGATACGCAGTATTTT. Protein product: CASSRDYPTDTQYF.

This rearrangement joins TRBV9 to TRBJ1-1; D unresolved. The CDR3 runs to 13 residues. Germline values: CDR1 SGDLS, CDR2 YYNGEE. The ends were cut back, 2 bases at V and 1 base at J, with 6 bases in the middle. The CDR3 bases are TGTGCCAGCAGCGTTTCGTGGAACACTGAAGCTTTCTTT. The encoded protein is CASSVSWNTEAFF. Looking up the rest from reference TRBV9 and TRBJ1-1 gives the full variable domain: DSGVTQTPKHLITATGQRVTLRCSPRSGDLSVYWYQQSLDQGLQFLIQYYNGEERAKGNILERFSAQQFPDLHSELNLSSLELGDSALYFCASSVSWNTEAFFGQGTRLTVV.

This chain links TRBV7-3 with TRBJ2-7; 10 positions match TRBD1. This CDR3 has 15 amino acids. The trim removed 1 base at V and 6 bases at J, leaving 6 bases unmatched. Germline V gene sequence: CDR1 SGHTA, CDR2 FQGTGA. The CDR3 coding sequence is TGTGCCAGCAGCTTAAATGGGACAGGGGTTCGCGAGCAGTACTTC. Its translation: CASSLNGTGVREQYF.

The rearrangement joins TRBV6-5 to TRBJ1-1, with 9 positions matching TRBD1. Germline V gives CDR1 MNHEY, CDR2 SVGAGI. Unmatched junction bases numbered 3, after V lost 0 bases and J lost 1 base. The length of the CDR3 is 16 residues. The CDR3 DNA follows: TGTGCCAGCAGTTACTCGTTGGGACAGGGGAACACTGAAGCTTTCTTT. Translated: CASSYSLGQGNTEAFF.

This chain joins TRBV5-8 and TRBJ1-5; 10 bases fit TRBD1. Per germline, CDR1 SGHTS and CDR2 YDEGEE. The CDR3 is 16 amino acids. Trimming at V came to 4 bases and at J to 6 bases, leaving 10 bases not matched to a gene. In DNA, the CDR3 is TGTGCCAGCAGCCTGACAGGGGGCGATCGGGGTCAGCCCCAGCATTTT. Amino acids: CASSLTGGDRGQPQHF.

The V call is TRBV28, the J call TRBJ2-3, with TRBD2 identical over 8 bases. Germline CDR1 MDHEN, CDR2 SYDVKM. The CDR3 loop spans 14 amino acids. The J segment lost 6 bases and the V segment lost 6 bases, leaving 8 bases of the junction unmatched. In nucleotides, the CDR3 is TGTGCCAGCAGAGTCAGCGGGGGTGTCGATACGCAGTATTTT. Its protein is CASRVSGGVDTQYF.

The chain joins TRBV5-5 to TRBJ1-1; D ambiguous. The CDR3 loop spans 13 amino acids. Trimming pared 0 bases from V and 2 bases from J, leaving 5 bases between. The germline V gene has CDR1 SGHKS and CDR2 YYEKEE (reference sequence). In nucleotides, the CDR3 is TGTGCCAGCAGCTTGGGGGGAAACACTGAAGCTTTCTTT. The encoded protein is CASSLGGNTEAFF.

The chain combines TRBV9 with TRBJ1-2, with TRBD1 as a possible D gene (5 bases). This CDR3 is built from 17 residues. Germline loops: CDR1 SGDLS, CDR2 YYNGEE. Trimming cost V 0 bases and J 1 base, with 16 bases left between them. The CDR3 DNA reads as TGTGCCAGCAGCGTAGGGATTGGGGGACGGATTAACTATGGCTACACCTTC. Protein sequence: CASSVGIGGRINYGYTF.

The chain joins TRBV9 to TRBJ1-1; no reliable D call. The V gene lost 0 bases and the J gene lost 1 base, with 10 bases spanning the gap. This CDR3 has 15 amino acids. CDR1 and CDR2 from the germline V gene are SGDLS and YYNGEE. The CDR3 DNA reads as TGTGCCAGCAGCGTAGGTGGGCAGCCGAACACTGAAGCTTTCTTT. Translating gives CASSVGGQPNTEAFF.

The chain carries TRBV7-6 and TRBJ2-3, with 7 bases matching TRBD2. Germline trimming cut 3 bases from V and 11 bases from J; bases unmatched to any gene: 8. This CDR3 region has 13 residues. Germline V gene lookup returns CDR1 SGHVS and CDR2 FNYEAQ. This chain's CDR3 is CASSFGAPGGQYF. Written as DNA, the CDR3 is TGTGCCAGCAGCTTCGGGGCCCCGGGAGGGCAGTATTTT.

The chain couples TRBV19 to TRBJ1-3; no firm D call. CDR1 and CDR2 from the germline V gene are LNHDA and SQIVND (reference sequence). Trimming removed 5 bases at V and 4 bases at J, with 3 bases between. This CDR3 is 11 amino acids long. The CDR3: CASSAGNTIYF. CDR3 DNA sequence: TGTGCCAGTAGTGCCGGAAACACCATATATTTT.

The chain links TRBV6-5 to TRBJ1-5; D is ambiguous. Germline CDR1 MNHEY, CDR2 SVGAGI. CDR3 length: 13 amino acids. Between the trimmed V and J ends, which lost 0 bases and 5 bases, there was a span of 5 bases. The CDR3 spells CASSYSPDQPQHF. The CDR3 region has the DNA TGTGCCAGCAGTTACTCGCCCGATCAGCCCCAGCATTTT.

In this sample, this clone turned up a few times. A read error may produce the germline difference seen at one junction end. This chain joins TRBV7-7 and TRBJ2-2, with TRBD1 matching over 8 bases. The CDR3 loop spans 15 amino acids. Germline assignment: CDR1 SSHAT and CDR2 FNYEAQ (reference sequence). CDR3 loop: CASSLDRGNTGELFF. DNA of the CDR3: TGTGCTAGCAGCTTAGACAGGGGCAACACCGGGGAGCTGTTTTTT. Variable domain in full (rest from reference TRBV7-7 and TRBJ2-2): GAGVSQSPRYKVTKRGQDVTLRCDPISSHATLYWYQQALGQGPEFLTYFNYEAQPDKSGLPSDRFSAERPEGSISTLTIQRTEQRDSAMYRCASSLDRGNTGELFFGEGSRLTVL.

The chain joins TRBV19 to TRBJ2-2, with 8 bases matching TRBD2. CDR1 is LNHDA, CDR2 SQIVND, per germline (reference sequence). The CDR3 contains 17 residues. The trim removed 2 bases at V and 5 bases at J, leaving 10 bases unmatched. This CDR3 is CASSINGVAGLTGELFF. As DNA, the CDR3 is TGTGCCAGTAGTATAAACGGGGTAGCGGGGCTTACCGGGGAGCTGTTTTTT.

The chain couples TRBV11-2 to TRBJ1-4, with 10 positions matching TRBD1. Germline lookup yields CDR1 SGHAT and CDR2 FQNNGV. This CDR3 is 15 amino acids long. Germline trimming cut 0 bases from V and 11 bases from J; bases unmatched to any gene: 6. The CDR3 DNA follows: TGTGCCAGCAGCTTAGATCTCGGACAGGGGGAGAAACTGTTTTTT. Translating it yields CASSLDLGQGEKLFF.

Only a few counts were recorded for this clone. This chain connects TRBV11-2 to TRBJ1-6; D gene uncertain. The germline CDR1 and CDR2 sequences are SGHAT and FQNNGV. The CDR3 is made up of 11 amino acids. Trimming took 3 bases from V and 14 from J, leaving 8 bases between them. CDR3 residues: CASSFANTLHF. In nucleotides, the CDR3 is TGTGCCAGCAGCTTCGCGAATACCCTCCACTTT.

The rearrangement links TRBV5-8 to TRBJ1-3; D might be TRBD1 (6 bases). Trimming removed 6 bases from V and 0 bases from J, with 19 bases in between. Germline assignment: CDR1 SGHTS and CDR2 YDEGEE. There are 17 residues in the CDR3. As DNA, the CDR3 is TGTGCCAGCACCTTTTCGGGGGGCACTCACTCTGGAAACACCATATATTTT. Translating it yields CASTFSGGTHSGNTIYF.

The V call is TRBV29-1, the J call TRBJ1-2; D is undetermined. The V gene's germline CDR1 is SQVTM and CDR2 ANQGSEA. This CDR3 has 12 amino acids. Trimming shortened V by 5 bases and J by 3 bases, and 10 bases separated the two germline ends. This CDR3 reads CSVMNGDYGYTF. In DNA, the CDR3 is TGCAGCGTTATGAACGGAGACTATGGCTACACCTTC.

The J gene is TRBJ2-7, the V gene TRBV6-1; 7 bases fit TRBD1. The germline V gene has CDR1 MNHNS and CDR2 SASEGT. Trimming cost V 2 bases and J 5 bases; bases outside gene matches: 6. The CDR3 spans 14 residues. CDR3 DNA sequence: TGTGCCAGCAGTGAACTACAGGGGATGGACGAGCAGTACTTC. It specifies CASSELQGMDEQYF.

The CDR3 DNA is TGCGCCAGCAGCTACGGTGGGGGGGCTGATTTGGATTCACCCCTCCACTTT. Its protein product is CASSYGGGADLDSPLHF. The V gene is TRBV5-1, the J gene TRBJ1-6, with D tentatively TRBD1 (6 bases). The CDR3 is made up of 17 amino acids. The V end was cut by 3 bases, the J end by 8 bases, with 21 bases between. From germline, CDR1 is SGHRS and CDR2 YFSETQ.